Listed below are T cell receptor beta chains from one sample, sequenced in a study of control samples from healthy donors and cancer patients. The protocol was immunoSEQ multiplex PCR, while the TCRdb copy is restricted to in-frame clones and leaves out a portion. The table records roughly 70,000 clones, about 80% of them present only once. The sample was blood. The receptor set was obtained from a man in his fifties in good health. CDR3s include the opening cysteine and the closing phenylalanine or tryptophan. D genes are given only for firm matches. Not every row has a clone size; where given, it reads once, few, many or a size class.

V	J	D	size	DNA	CDR3
TRBV6-5	TRBJ2-1	TRBD1	NA	TGTGCCAGCAGGATACAGGGGCCACACAATGAGCAGTTCTTC	CASRIQGPHNEQFF
TRBV11-2	TRBJ2-7	NA	NA	TGTGCCAGCAGCCATTTGGTTAGCGGAGGCTACGAGCAGTACTTC	CASSHLVSGGYEQYF
TRBV7-9	TRBJ1-5	NA	once	TGTGCCAGCAGCTTAGGTGCAGGGTTGGGTCAGCCCCAGCATTTT	CASSLGAGLGQPQHF
TRBV19	TRBJ2-7	NA	once	TGTGCCAGTAGTCTCACCGGGGGTACCTCCTACGAGCAGTACTTC	CASSLTGGTSYEQYF
TRBV27	TRBJ2-1	NA	once	TGTGCCAGCAGTTCCCCCCTGTGGGCCGAGGCCTACAATGAGCAGTTCTTC	CASSSPLWAEAYNEQFF
TRBV7-2	TRBJ1-6	TRBD1	NA	TGTGCCAGCAGAGGGGACAGGGGAAATTCACCCCTCCACTTT	CASRGDRGNSPLHF
TRBV6-5	TRBJ2-1	NA	once	TGTGCCAGCAGAACAGATAATACCGCCGGCGATGAGCAGTTCTTC	CASRTDNTAGDEQFF
TRBV5-6	TRBJ2-7	NA	NA	TGTGCCAGCAGCTTGGCGAGTACGGCAGCCTACGAGCAGTACTTC	CASSLASTAAYEQYF
TRBV6-2/TRBV6-3	TRBJ2-7	NA	NA	TGTGCCAGCAGTTCCTGGGGGGACAGCTCCTACGAGCAGTACTTC	CASSSWGDSSYEQYF
TRBV7-9	TRBJ2-5	NA	NA	TGTGCCAGCAGCTTAGCGCTAACAGGGGGCGCGGGGGGAGAGACCCAGTACTTC	CASSLALTGGAGGETQYF
TRBV7-6	TRBJ2-6	NA	NA	TGTGCCAGCAGCCAAGGGTCCCACTCTGGGGCCAACGTCCTGACTTTC	CASSQGSHSGANVLTF
TRBV7-2	TRBJ2-2	TRBD2	NA	TGTGCCAGCAGCTTAGAACTAGCGGGAGTTATCGCGAACACCGGGGAGCTGTTTTTT	CASSLELAGVIANTGELFF
TRBV29-1	TRBJ1-5	NA	NA	TGCAGCGTCTCGGACCTATCTAGCAATCAGCCCCAGCATTTT	CSVSDLSSNQPQHF
TRBV9	TRBJ2-1	NA	NA	TGTGCCAGCATCCAAAAGGGGGGTGTACCCGACTCCTACAATGAGCAGTTCTTC	CASIQKGGVPDSYNEQFF
TRBV9	TRBJ2-1	NA	NA	TGTGCCAGCAGCGTAGAACTACGACTTTACAATGAGCAGTTCTTC	CASSVELRLYNEQFF
TRBV19	TRBJ2-5	NA	NA	TGTGCCAGTAGTATCTGGCAGGGTCAAGAGACCCAGTACTTC	CASSIWQGQETQYF
TRBV12-3/TRBV12-4	TRBJ2-2	NA	NA	TGTGCCACTAGCGACACCGGGGAGCTGTTTTTT	CATSDTGELFF
TRBV18	TRBJ1-1	NA	NA	TGTGCCAGCTCACCAAAATTTGCAACAGCTGAAGCTTTCTTT	CASSPKFATAEAFF
TRBV7-9	TRBJ2-7	NA	few	TGTGCCAGCAGCCCGAACTCCCTATCCTACGAGCAGTACTTC	CASSPNSLSYEQYF
TRBV4-1	TRBJ1-6	NA	NA	TGCGCCAGCAGCTTTCAAGGGGCCTTGGCTAATTCACCCCTCCACTTT	CASSFQGALANSPLHF
TRBV30	TRBJ1-5	NA	NA	TGTGCCTGGAGTGTAGGGGTAGATAGCAATCAGCCCCAGCATTTT	CAWSVGVDSNQPQHF
TRBV27	TRBJ1-1	TRBD1	NA	TGTGCCAGCAGTCTTTCCGGGACAGGGTTGGACACTGAAGCTTTCTTT	CASSLSGTGLDTEAFF
TRBV21-1	TRBJ2-3	NA	NA	TGTGCCAGCAGCAAAGATTGGGACAGTGCTAGCACAGATACGCAGTATTTT	CASSKDWDSASTDTQYF
TRBV7-9	TRBJ2-7	TRBD1	few	TGTGCCAGCAGCAAAGGGACAGGGGGCAACATCTTC	CASSKGTGGNIF
TRBV5-1	TRBJ2-3	NA	NA	TGCGCCAGCAGCAGAGAAGGGAGATCTGGGGATACGCAGTATTTT	CASSREGRSGDTQYF
TRBV4-2	TRBJ2-5	TRBD2	NA	TGTGCCAGCAGCCAAGCCAGCGGGGGGGCCGGGGCCCCCCAGTACTTC	CASSQASGGAGAPQYF
TRBV11-3	TRBJ2-7	NA	once	TGTGCCAGCAGCGGCCCCCGCTACGAGCAGTACTTC	CASSGPRYEQYF
TRBV7-8	TRBJ2-7	TRBD1	NA	TGTGCCAGCACAAGCCACAGGGGCGGAGAACAGTACTTC	CASTSHRGGEQYF
TRBV3-1/TRBV3-2	TRBJ2-3	TRBD2	NA	TGTGCCAGCAGCCCCCGCTGGTCGGCGGGAGGGAACACAGATACGCAGTATTTT	CASSPRWSAGGNTDTQYF
TRBV7-3	TRBJ2-1	TRBD2	NA	TGTGCCAGCAGCTCTCGGGGGGGCAATGAGCAGTTCTTC	CASSSRGGNEQFF
TRBV7-2	TRBJ1-3	NA	NA	TGTGCCAGCAGCCCGTTTCCGGTCTCTGGAAACACCATATATTTT	CASSPFPVSGNTIYF
TRBV15	TRBJ1-4	TRBD1	NA	TGTGCCACCAGCAGAGCCCAGGGACAGGGCGAGGAAAAACTGTTTTTT	CATSRAQGQGEEKLFF
TRBV6-6	TRBJ1-5	NA	NA	TGTGCCAGCAGCTGGAACAGGGTTAGCAATCAGCCCCAGCATTTT	CASSWNRVSNQPQHF